The present TCR beta chain was sequenced within a study of radiotherapy plus CTLA-4 blockade in lung cancer (dated by TCRdb to between 2018 and 2020). For context, the study as a whole: Objective responses were observed in more than 15% of enrolled patients, and disease control was achieved in approximately 29%.

Paper-wide results and their limitations: Increased serum interferon-beta after radiation, together with early dynamic changes in blood T cell clones, were reported to be the strongest predictors of response. After treatment with radiotherapy and ipilimumab, TCR clones that originated in tumors expanded in peripheral blood.

The receptor library was made with the immunoSEQ multiplex PCR assay. TCRdb's version of the immuneACCESS table is confined to in-frame rearrangements and falls short of the full clone set. An unresolved V gene accounts for under half of the shortfall where checked; the remainder is of unknown origin. The sample table lists tens of thousands of clones, less than 85% of them with a count of one. Clones ranked in the top ten supply approximately 8.3% of the sample. In this study, focal radiation therapy paired with CTLA-4 blockade (ipilimumab) was tested in patients who had chemo-refractory metastatic non-small-cell lung cancer. Of note for this clone: Its antigen remains unidentified. Base qualities are not recorded, but no much larger clone differs from it by a single base.

The germline V gene sets CDR1 to SGHDN and CDR2 to FVKESK. From its cysteine to its phenylalanine, the CDR3 spans 12 amino acids. Solely the CDR3 DNA is kept, with 36 bases framed from the first base. V is cut by 5 bases and J by 5 bases, and the space between the germline ends is 9 bases. The sequence was collected from a human donor with non-small cell lung cancer who had stable disease on radiotherapy plus ipilimumab. The specimen was peripheral blood, collected from a patient treated with radiotherapy plus ipilimumab. Here the chain combines TRBV14 and TRBJ1-1; there is no confident call for the D gene. The CDR3 region reads CASSTVRTEAFF. In nucleotides, the sequence is TGTGCCAGCAGCACGGTCCGAACTGAAGCTTTCTTT.